This paragraph covers one TCR beta chain sequence. Its antigen is not identified. Each cell subset's genomic DNA was divided evenly among several immunoSEQ plates. Measured with immunoSEQ multiplex PCR; TCRdb has only the in-frame clones, and not every one. The sample carries approximately 2.3 million clones, approximately 95% recorded once. This entry comes from a study of shared clonotypes between healthy human individuals. At the level of the study: In total, the donors were a couple of women and a few men aged 18 to 49.

Germline-derived CDR1 and CDR2 are PRHDT and FYEKMQ (reference sequence). The CDR3 length is 16 residues. Unmatched junction bases numbered 12, after V lost 5 bases and J lost 8 bases. Splitting the CD4+ cells yielded a CD45RA+ naive subset and a CD45RA-negative memory subset. Whole-study results and caveats: Naive CD4 clonotypes were shared across a few donors at roughly 5.5%.

Specimen: naive CD4+ T cells from PBMCs. Subset given: CD45RA+ positively selected. The gene calls are TRBV13 and TRBJ2-7; the match to TRBD2 covers 13 bases. This clonotype originated in a man younger than 30 in good health. Some clones in this sample may be carry-over from other donors' samples. The CDR3 bases are TGTGCCAGCAGCCTTCTAGGGGGGACTAGCGGGAATCAGCAGTACTTC. It is translated as CASSLLGGTSGNQQYF.